Listed here are 16 T cell receptor beta chains from one sample, sequenced in a study of T and B cells in COVID-19 patients. From blood, roughly 250-550 ng of genomic DNA served as TRB template. Multiplex PCR with BIOMED2 TRB-A/B primer pools amplified TRB rearrangements. TCRdb analysed the multiplex PCR reads with MiXCR anew, one entry per CDR3 protein. Among about 14,000 distinct CDR3 sequences listed, roughly 26% were seen once. The sequenced sample was blood. Receptors were obtained from a human donor who had recovered from COVID-19.

In its sample, this clonotype was seen a few times. The chain is built from TRBV30 and TRBJ1-2; 10 nucleotides match TRBD1. After removal of 0 bases from V and 4 bases from J, the junction contained 5 bases not matched to a gene. This CDR3 comprises 15 residues. The germline V gene encodes CDR1 GTSNPN and CDR2 SVGIG (reference sequence). CDR3 bases: TGTGCCTGGAGTGTCGGGGACAGGGGAGGCTATGGCTACACCTTC. Encoded protein: CAWSVGDRGGYGYTF.

This clonotype is large. At one end the junction does not follow the germline gene, possibly because of a read error. V gene TRBV29-1 combines with J gene TRBJ2-7, with 7 bases identical to TRBD1. Germline V gene data show CDR1 as SQVTM and CDR2 as ANQGSEA. There are 13 residues in the CDR3. DNA for the CDR3: TGCAGCGTTGAGGCCGGGACAGATTACGCGCAGTACTTC. Protein sequence: CSVEAGTDYAQYF.

Remarks on this clonotype: This may stem from a read error, because a much larger clone lies one nucleotide away. This chain uses TRBV6-5 with TRBJ2-1; TRBD1 matches 8 bases. Germline trimming cut 10 bases from V and 8 bases from J; bases unmatched to any gene: 10. The V gene's germline CDR1 is MNHEY and CDR2 SVGAGI. This CDR3 has 13 residues. CDR3: CAIRGQGTHEQFF. The CDR3 bases are TGTGCCATCAGAGGACAGGGTACCCATGAGCAGTTCTTC.

The chain employs TRBV7-2 and TRBJ2-2, with D hard to call. With 5 bases removed from V and 0 bases from J, the gap between germline ends came to 16 bases. Germline V gene data show CDR1 as SGHTA and CDR2 as FQGNSA. The CDR3 contains 17 residues. CDR3: CASSEGPRRANTGELFF. In nucleotides, the CDR3 is TGTGCCAGCAGCGAAGGGCCCCGGCGCGCGAACACCGGGGAGCTGTTTTTT.

This chain links TRBV24-1 with TRBJ1-1, with unresolved D. Germline lookup yields CDR1 KGHDR and CDR2 SFDVKD. Trimming removed 1 base at V and 2 bases at J, with 1 base between. The CDR3 totals 12 residues. CDR3 sequence (DNA): TGTGCCACCAGTGATTTAAACACTGAAGCTTTCTTT. It codes for CATSDLNTEAFF.

This clonotype has at least ten counts. V and J are TRBV18 and TRBJ2-2; D gene unclear. Trimming left V 3 bases short and J 1 base short, with 12 bases between. This CDR3 is built from 16 residues. The germline CDR1 and CDR2 sequences are KGHSH and LQKENI. This CDR3 reads CASSPGRAQNTGELFF. The DNA for the CDR3 is TGTGCCAGCTCACCTGGCCGGGCTCAGAACACCGGGGAGCTGTTTTTT. Variable domain in full (rest from reference TRBV18 and TRBJ2-2): NAGVMQNPRHLVRRRGQEARLRCSPMKGHSHVYWYRQLPEEGLKFMVYLQKENIIDESGMPKERFSAEFPKEGPSILRIQQVVRGDSAAYFCASSPGRAQNTGELFFGEGSRLTVL.

This clonotype was observed a handful of times. The junction departs from the called germline gene at one end, perhaps through a read error. The J gene is TRBJ2-3, the V gene TRBV6-5; no clear D. Per the germline V gene, CDR1 is MNHEY and CDR2 is SVGAGI. CDR3 length equals 15 residues. This chain's CDR3 is CASSDSVDSTDTQYF. Here the CDR3 DNA reads TGTGCCAGCAGTGACTCCGTAGATAGCACAGATACGCAGTATTTT.

CDR3 sequence: CASSSPTGAGDEQFF. The DNA of the CDR3 is TGTGCCAGCAGTTCCCCGACAGGGGCTGGGGATGAGCAGTTCTTC. This rearrangement joins TRBV6-5 to TRBJ2-1; 8 bases are shared with TRBD1. This CDR3 comprises 15 residues. With 4 bases clipped from V and 8 bases from J, the junction kept 10 bases outside the gene matches. Germline loops: CDR1 MNHEY, CDR2 SVGAGI.

The rearrangement links TRBV6-1 to TRBJ1-2, with D unclear. This CDR3 region has 14 residues. Trimming left V 2 bases short and J 5 bases short, with 12 bases between. Looked up from germline, CDR1 is MNHNS and CDR2 is SASEGT. The CDR3 here is CASSELRSFYGYTF. The CDR3 DNA reads TGTGCCAGCAGTGAATTAAGATCGTTTTATGGCTACACCTTC.

This chain uses TRBV6-2 or TRBV6-3 with TRBJ2-7; no firm D call. The CDR3 covers 14 residues. V shed 5 bases and J shed 3 bases, with 14 bases lying between them. Germline CDR1 reads MNHEY; CDR2 reads SVGEGT. CDR3 DNA: TGTGCCAGCAGTGATAGCAGAGAACTCTACGAGCAGTACTTC. It yields the protein CASSDSRELYEQYF.

In its sample, this clonotype was seen a few times. V and J are TRBV6-5 and TRBJ2-1; 11 positions match TRBD1. Germline V lookup: CDR1 MNHEY, CDR2 SVGAGI. With 6 bases clipped from V and 6 bases from J, the junction kept 4 bases outside the gene matches. This CDR3 has 14 amino acids. The CDR3 bases are TGTGCCAGCAGCGGACAGGGGGCGCCCAATGAGCAGTTCTTC. It codes for CASSGQGAPNEQFF.

This clonotype ranks as medium-sized. The chain links TRBV19 to TRBJ2-1; 14 nucleotides align to TRBD2. Germline V gene lookup returns CDR1 LNHDA and CDR2 SQIVND (reference sequence). CDR3 length: 15 residues. Trimming at V came to 6 bases and at J to 6 bases, leaving 4 bases not matched to a gene. The CDR3 region has the DNA TGTGCCAGTAGAATTGGACTAGCGGGAGGCAATGAGCAGTTCTTC. It is translated as CASRIGLAGGNEQFF.

This clonotype qualifies as medium-sized. A junction end diverges from the germline sequence, so it may reflect a read error. CDR3 sequence (DNA): TGTGCCTGGAGTGTACGCGGGTTC. Translation gives CAWSVRGF. This chain uses TRBV30 with TRBJ2-7, with a possible D match to TRBD2 (5 bases). The germline V gene encodes CDR1 GTSNPN and CDR2 SVGIG (reference sequence). This CDR3 is 8 amino acids long.

This clonotype was seen a few times. The chain carries TRBV11-2 and TRBJ1-6; the match to TRBD1 covers 8 bases. From germline, CDR1 is SGHAT and CDR2 FQNNGV. V dropped 5 bases and J dropped 5; count of bases not matched to a gene: 5. The CDR3 covers 15 residues. The CDR3 sequence is CASSQGARNNSPLHF. In DNA form, the CDR3 reads TGTGCCAGCAGCCAGGGGGCAAGAAATAATTCACCCCTCCACTTT.

This rearrangement joins TRBV27 to TRBJ2-7, with D uncertain. The CDR3 length is 15 residues. Germline V lookup: CDR1 MNHEY, CDR2 SMNVEV (reference sequence). The V end lost 4 bases, the J end lost 0 bases, and 13 bases lay between the germline ends. The CDR3 region has the DNA TGTGCCAGCAGTTCCAGACGGGCGAGCTCCTACGAGCAGTACTTC. It translates to CASSSRRASSYEQYF.

This sequence joins TRBV20-1 and TRBJ1-5; D not certain. The germline V and J ends were trimmed by 7 bases and 0 bases, with 10 bases remaining between them. The CDR3 is 13 residues long. Germline-derived CDR1 and CDR2 are DFQATT and SNEGSKA (reference sequence). The CDR3 nucleotides read TGCAGTGTGGAGGAATATAGCAATCAGCCCCAGCATTTT. As protein: CSVEEYSNQPQHF.